The rows below give T cell receptor beta chains drawn from one sample of a study of shared clonotypes between healthy human individuals. TCRdb's table, derived via immunoSEQ multiplex PCR, lists solely in-frame clones and lacks some. The repertoire consists of under 700,000 clones, with around 95% occurring once and the leading ten covering 0.11%. The sample taken for sequencing was naive CD8+ T cells sorted from blood. These receptor sequences come from a woman between 25 and 40 years old in good health. The conserved cysteine and the conserved F or W are not part of the CDR3 here.

cdr3_length | v_call | cdr3_aa
13 | TRBV11-2 | ASSLRGARTDTQY
10 | TRBV7-9 | ASSQGTTEAF
14 | TRBV7-9 | ASSATSGRTPHEQF
18 | TRBV14 | ASSQSRGTSGRAGYNEQF
16 | TRBV4-1 | ASSQTTLRVGGSYEQY
12 | TRBV13 | ASSPGQGTYEQY
12 | TRBV27 | ASRIQGTYNEQF
11 | TRBV19 | ASSLQGPYEQY
9 | TRBV6-1 | ASSVSYGYT
11 | TRBV2 | AIPDRAHEKLF
14 | TRBV27 | ASSFRSASGANVLT